The 25 T cell receptor beta chains in this list originate from one sample, sequenced in a study of shared clonotypes between healthy human individuals. Naive-designated CD8 cells lacked CD45RO, were positively enriched for CCR7, and omitted terminally differentiated effector memory CD45RA+ cells. The table came from immunoSEQ multiplex PCR; TCRdb's copy has only in-frame clones and leaves some out. Of nearly 2 million clones listed, approximately 95% are singletons. What was sequenced was naive CD8+ T cells sorted from blood. The receptors derive from a man aged 18 to 30 in good health.

As regards this clone: At the DNA level, this CDR3 is encoded by other sequences in the same sample as well. The chain carries TRBV2 and TRBJ2-1; 7 bases map to TRBD2. The V and J ends lost 7 bases and 7 bases, in that order; junction bases with no gene match: 1. The germline V gene encodes CDR1 SNHLY and CDR2 FYNNEI. The CDR3 extends over 11 amino acids. The CDR3 region is CASTGGNEQFF. The DNA for the CDR3 is TGTGCCAGCACCGGGGGGAATGAGCAGTTCTTC.

The chain carries TRBV29-1 and TRBJ1-2; D is perhaps TRBD1 (6 bases). CDR1 is SQVTM, CDR2 ANQGSEA, per germline. CDR3 length equals 13 residues. The V and J ends lost 7 bases and 5 bases respectively, with 17 bases between them. This chain's CDR3 is CSAKDRFGYGYTF. CDR3 coding DNA: TGCAGCGCCAAAGACAGGTTCGGGTATGGCTACACCTTC.

J is TRBJ1-1 and V is TRBV6-6, with TRBD1 as a possible D gene (5 bases). V was clipped by 2 bases and J by 0 bases, with 13 bases between them. Germline V gene data show CDR1 as MNHNY and CDR2 as SVGAGI (reference sequence). This CDR3 has 16 amino acids. The CDR3, as DNA: TGTGCCAGCAGTTACGGGGGATACCTTATGAACACTGAAGCTTTCTTT. Translation: CASSYGGYLMNTEAFF.

This clone was seen a single time. A junction boundary mismatches the germline segment, possibly from a read error. The chain employs TRBV5-6 and TRBJ1-3; the match to TRBD1 covers 7 bases. Germline V gene sequence: CDR1 SGHDT, CDR2 YYEEEE. CDR3 length equals 14 residues. CDR3 DNA sequence: TGTGCCAGCCACCAGGGGGGTTCCGGAAACACCGTATATTTT. It encodes CASHQGGSGNTVYF. The complete variable domain, with remaining parts taken from reference TRBV5-6 and TRBJ1-3, reads DAGVTQSPTHLIKTRGQQVTLRCSPKSGHDTVSWYQQALGQGPQFIFQYYEEEERQRGNFPDRFSGHQFPNYSSELNVNALLLGDSALYLCASHQGGSGNTVYFGEGSWLTVV.

The V gene is TRBV2, the J gene TRBJ2-1; 10 bases are shared with TRBD2. The CDR3 loop spans 15 amino acids. Germline values: CDR1 SNHLY, CDR2 FYNNEI. V shed 6 bases and J 4 bases; nucleotides not matched to a gene: 6. The chain's CDR3 is CASSAGLAEYNEQFF. The CDR3 region has the DNA TGTGCCAGCAGCGCCGGACTAGCGGAGTACAATGAGCAGTTCTTC. Full variable domain (remainder filled in from reference TRBV2 and TRBJ2-1): EPEVTQTPSHQVTQMGQEVILRCVPISNHLYFYWYRQILGQKVEFLVSFYNNEISEKSEIFDDQFSVERPDGSNFTLKIRSTKLEDSAMYFCASSAGLAEYNEQFFGPGTRLTVL.

This clone was detected only once. The CDR3, as DNA: TGTGCCAGCAGTTACTATGGGGGGCCCTACGAGCAGTACTTC. It yields the protein CASSYYGGPYEQYF. J is TRBJ2-7 and V is TRBV6-6; possibly TRBD1 or TRBD2 for D (6 bases each). CDR1 MNHNY and CDR2 SVGAGI come from the germline V gene (reference sequence). The V gene lost 1 base and the J gene lost 2 bases, with 9 bases spanning the gap. The CDR3 spans 14 residues.

The chain is built from TRBV28 and TRBJ1-1; D unclear. This CDR3 spans 10 amino acids. Trimming stripped 6 bases from V and 6 bases from J, with 5 bases between. CDR1 is MDHEN and CDR2 is SYDVKM in the germline V gene. CDR3 bases: TGTGCCAGCAGGGGCCCTGAAGCTTTCTTT. As protein: CASRGPEAFF. The full variable domain, in which reference TRBV28 and TRBJ1-1 provide the parts outside the CDR3, is DVKVTQSSRYLVKRTGEKVFLECVQDMDHENMFWYRQDPGLGLRLIYFSYDVKMKEKGDIPEGYSVSREKKERFSLILESASTNQTSMYLCASRGPEAFFGQGTRLTVV.

The V call is TRBV10-3, the J call TRBJ1-1; D remains ambiguous. The CDR3 consists of 13 residues. The germline V and J ends were trimmed by 11 bases and 1 base, with 14 bases remaining between them. CDR1 and CDR2 (germline): ENHRY, SYGVKD. The CDR3 nucleotides read TGTGCCCTTCGAGCCGGGCAGAACACTGAAGCTTTCTTT. Protein: CALRAGQNTEAFF.

This clone was recorded once. The V and J genes are TRBV27 and TRBJ1-2, with TRBD1 identical over 11 bases. The V and J ends lost 6 bases and 7 bases, in that order; junction bases with no gene match: 7. Germline V CDR1 and CDR2: MNHEY, SMNVEV (reference sequence). The CDR3 totals 14 residues. The CDR3 DNA is TGTGCCAGCAGACGGACAGGGGGCTCGGTTGGCTACACCTTC. Translated: CASRRTGGSVGYTF.

The V and J genes are TRBV27 and TRBJ1-1; D perhaps matches TRBD1 (5 bases). V dropped 3 bases and J dropped 0 bases, with 8 bases sitting between them. The CDR3 has 14 amino acids. CDR1 and CDR2 from the germline V gene are MNHEY and SMNVEV (reference sequence). The CDR3 region has the DNA TGTGCCAGCAGTTTTGACAGTTTGAACACTGAAGCTTTCTTT. This translates into CASSFDSLNTEAFF.

This clone was found once. V and J are TRBV9 and TRBJ1-1, with 8 bases fitting TRBD1. This CDR3 contains 14 residues. V shed 2 bases, J shed 5 bases, and the junction held 5 bases outside the gene matches. Germline lookup yields CDR1 SGDLS and CDR2 YYNGEE. CDR3 sequence: CASSVAGGRTEAFF. As DNA, the CDR3 is TGTGCCAGCAGCGTCGCAGGGGGCCGGACTGAAGCTTTCTTT.

The chain joins TRBV28 to TRBJ2-7, with 8 bases fitting TRBD1. With V trimmed by 5 bases and J by 2 bases, 5 bases remained unmatched. Germline CDR1 MDHEN, CDR2 SYDVKM. This CDR3 has 14 amino acids. CDR3 sequence: CASSGAGGTYEQYF. The CDR3 DNA reads TGTGCCAGCAGTGGGGCAGGGGGCACCTACGAGCAGTACTTC.

The table lists this clone with a few counts. This rearrangement joins TRBV10-3 to TRBJ2-1, with TRBD2 as a possible D gene (5 bases). This CDR3 has 14 residues. V was shortened by 3 bases and J by 0 bases, with 6 bases between the two germline ends. Germline values: CDR1 ENHRY, CDR2 SYGVKD. The CDR3 coding sequence is TGTGCCATCAGTGATGGGAGCTCCTACAATGAGCAGTTCTTC. Translated: CAISDGSSYNEQFF.

This chain joins TRBV29-1 and TRBJ2-7; 8 nucleotides match TRBD2. V shed 7 bases and J 4 bases; nucleotides not matched to a gene: 3. The CDR3 length is 11 residues. Germline V gives CDR1 SQVTM, CDR2 ANQGSEA. The DNA for the CDR3 is TGCAGCGCTGGGACTAGATACGAGCAGTACTTC. As protein: CSAGTRYEQYF.

The rearrangement joins TRBV5-6 to TRBJ2-5; possibly TRBD1 for D (5 bases). Trimming shortened V by 0 bases and J by 5 bases, and 11 bases separated the two germline ends. The CDR3 totals 14 residues. CDR1 and CDR2 (germline): SGHDT, YYEEEE. DNA for the CDR3: TGTGCCAGCAGCTTGGCTAGGGGATACGAGACCCAGTACTTC. Encoded protein: CASSLARGYETQYF.

This chain uses TRBV4-2 with TRBJ2-7, with 10 bases aligning to TRBD1. Unmatched junction bases numbered 7, after V lost 6 bases and J lost 2 bases. Germline V gives CDR1 LGHNA, CDR2 YNFKEQ. This CDR3 has 15 residues. The CDR3 loop reads CASRVSGQGAYEQYF. In DNA form, the CDR3 reads TGTGCCAGCAGGGTTAGCGGACAGGGGGCCTACGAGCAGTACTTC.

V and J are TRBV5-4 and TRBJ2-3; the D gene is possibly TRBD2 (5 bases). Per the germline V gene, CDR1 is SGHNT and CDR2 is YYREEE (reference sequence). V was shortened by 4 bases and J by 4 bases, with 10 bases between the two germline ends. The CDR3 runs 13 residues. The CDR3 sequence is CASSRTGSDTQYF. Here the CDR3 DNA reads TGTGCCAGCAGCCGGACTGGCTCAGATACGCAGTATTTT.

There are a few counts of this clone. This chain joins TRBV4-1 and TRBJ1-3; D unclear. This CDR3 is built from 17 residues. Germline V gene data show CDR1 as MGHRA and CDR2 as YSYEKL. Trimming removed 0 bases at V and 4 bases at J, with 16 bases between. The CDR3 spells CASSQDPGGRIGNTIYF. The CDR3 DNA is TGCGCCAGCAGCCAAGATCCCGGTGGGAGGATAGGAAACACCATATATTTT.

The rearrangement links TRBV2 to TRBJ1-1; D gene uncertain. The V gene lost 4 bases and the J gene lost 3 bases, with 6 bases spanning the gap. This CDR3 is 12 amino acids long. In germline, CDR1 is SNHLY, CDR2 FYNNEI. CDR3 DNA: TGTGCCAGCAGTGTGGTTCACACTGAAGCTTTCTTT. Protein sequence: CASSVVHTEAFF.

The chain is built from TRBV30 and TRBJ2-7; D not certain. V lost 2 bases and J 5 bases, leaving 7 bases between the germline ends. Germline V gene data show CDR1 as GTSNPN and CDR2 as SVGIG (reference sequence). This CDR3 region has 11 residues. The CDR3 region has the DNA TGTGCCTGGAGTCGAGGCCACGAGCAGTACTTC. It yields the protein CAWSRGHEQYF.

The V gene is TRBV4-1, the J gene TRBJ2-1, with 10 positions matching TRBD2. V was clipped by 0 bases and J by 4 bases; unmatched bases: 3. The CDR3 sequence is 16 residues long. Germline CDR1 MGHRA, CDR2 YSYEKL. CDR3 residues: CASSQDLAGEYNEQFF. DNA for the CDR3: TGCGCCAGCAGCCAAGATCTAGCGGGGGAATACAATGAGCAGTTCTTC.

In its sample, this clone was seen once. The chain employs TRBV21-1 and TRBJ1-5; TRBD1 was called by the table and not checked on the DNA. TRBV21-1 is a listed pseudogene. The CDR3 has 15 residues. The CDR3 sequence: CASSYPGQINQPQHF. CDR3 bases: TGTGCCAGCAGCTATCCGGGACAGATAAATCAGCCCCAGCATTTT.

This sequence joins TRBV6-1 and TRBJ1-1; D call uncertain. V was clipped by 2 bases and J by 4 bases, with 11 bases between them. The V gene's germline CDR1 is MNHNS and CDR2 SASEGT. The CDR3 is 14 amino acids. The CDR3 region has the DNA TGTGCCAGCAGTGAATTCCCCGGAGGCACTGAAGCTTTCTTT. Translating it yields CASSEFPGGTEAFF.

This chain uses TRBV4-1 with TRBJ2-2; D uncertain. The germline gives CDR1 MGHRA, CDR2 YSYEKL. The CDR3 is 15 amino acids. Trimming cost V 0 bases and J 7 bases, with 12 bases left between them. In DNA form, the CDR3 reads TGCGCCAGCAGCCAAGAGGTCCGCGAAGTCGGGGAGCTGTTTTTT. Translation: CASSQEVREVGELFF.

The gene calls are TRBV4-1 and TRBJ2-7; D unclear. Germline-derived CDR1 and CDR2 are MGHRA and YSYEKL. The CDR3 spans 12 residues. V was pared by 3 bases and J by 5 bases, with 8 bases between. Written as DNA, the CDR3 is TGCGCCAGCAGCCACGCCGGGCACGAGCAGTACTTC. Its protein product is CASSHAGHEQYF.